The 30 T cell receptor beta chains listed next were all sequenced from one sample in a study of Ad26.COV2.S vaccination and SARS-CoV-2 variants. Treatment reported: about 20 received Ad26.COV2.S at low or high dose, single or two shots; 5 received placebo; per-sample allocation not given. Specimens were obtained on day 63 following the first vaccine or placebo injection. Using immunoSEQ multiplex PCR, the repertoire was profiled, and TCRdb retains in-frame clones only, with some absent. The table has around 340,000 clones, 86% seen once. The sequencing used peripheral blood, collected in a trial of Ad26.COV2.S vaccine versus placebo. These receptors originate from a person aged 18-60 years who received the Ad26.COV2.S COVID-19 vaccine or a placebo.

The CDR3, as DNA: TGTGCCAGCAGTGGGACAGGGGCGTTAAACTACGAGCAGTACTTC. Protein sequence: CASSGTGALNYEQYF. This chain connects TRBV28 to TRBJ2-7; 10 bases line up with TRBD1. The CDR3 has 15 residues. After removal of 5 bases from V and 3 bases from J, the junction contained 7 bases not matched to a gene. Germline V lookup: CDR1 MDHEN, CDR2 SYDVKM.

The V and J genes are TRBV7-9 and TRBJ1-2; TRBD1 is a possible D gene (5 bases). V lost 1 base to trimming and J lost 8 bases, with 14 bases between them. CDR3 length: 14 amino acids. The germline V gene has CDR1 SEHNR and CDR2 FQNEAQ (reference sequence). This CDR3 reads CASSLGSGQGGYTF. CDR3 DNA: TGTGCCAGCAGCTTAGGGTCCGGGCAGGGCGGCTACACCTTC.

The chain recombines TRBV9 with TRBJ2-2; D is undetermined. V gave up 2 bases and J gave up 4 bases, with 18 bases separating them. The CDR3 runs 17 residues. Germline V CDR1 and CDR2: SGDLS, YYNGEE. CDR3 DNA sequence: TGTGCCAGCAGCGTCGACTCGGGTTACACGTTCACCGGGGAGCTGTTTTTT. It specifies CASSVDSGYTFTGELFF.

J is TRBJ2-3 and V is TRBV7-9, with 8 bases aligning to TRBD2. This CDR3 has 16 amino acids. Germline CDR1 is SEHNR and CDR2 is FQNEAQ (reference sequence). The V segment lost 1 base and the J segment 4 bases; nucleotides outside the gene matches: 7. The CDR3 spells CASSLGTSTSPDTQYF. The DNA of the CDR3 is TGTGCCAGCAGCTTAGGGACTAGCACCTCGCCAGATACGCAGTATTTT.

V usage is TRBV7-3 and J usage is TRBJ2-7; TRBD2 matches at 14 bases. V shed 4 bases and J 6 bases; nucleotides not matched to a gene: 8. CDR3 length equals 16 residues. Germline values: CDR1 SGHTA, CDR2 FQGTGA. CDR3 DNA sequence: TGTGCCAGCAGCTCGGGACTAGCGGGAGCACGCCTCGAGCAGTACTTC. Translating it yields CASSSGLAGARLEQYF.

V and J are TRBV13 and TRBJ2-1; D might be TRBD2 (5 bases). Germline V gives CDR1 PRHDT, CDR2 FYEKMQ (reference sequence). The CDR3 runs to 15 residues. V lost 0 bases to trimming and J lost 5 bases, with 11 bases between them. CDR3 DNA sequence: TGTGCCAGCAGCTTAGGGGCCTTGAGGGACAATGAGCAGTTCTTC. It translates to CASSLGALRDNEQFF.

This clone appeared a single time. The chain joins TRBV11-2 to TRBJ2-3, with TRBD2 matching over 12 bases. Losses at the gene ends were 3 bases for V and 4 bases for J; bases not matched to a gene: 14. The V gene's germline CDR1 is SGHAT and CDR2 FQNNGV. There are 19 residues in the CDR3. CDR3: CASSFGPGLAGPRPDTQYF. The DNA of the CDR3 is TGTGCCAGCAGCTTCGGCCCCGGACTAGCGGGACCGCGTCCAGATACGCAGTATTTT.

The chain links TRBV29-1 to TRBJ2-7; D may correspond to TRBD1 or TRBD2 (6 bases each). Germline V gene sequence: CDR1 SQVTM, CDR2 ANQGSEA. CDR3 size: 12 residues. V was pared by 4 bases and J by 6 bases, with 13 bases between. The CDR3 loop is CSVGLGGLEQYF. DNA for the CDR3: TGCAGCGTTGGACTTGGGGGGCTCGAGCAGTACTTC.

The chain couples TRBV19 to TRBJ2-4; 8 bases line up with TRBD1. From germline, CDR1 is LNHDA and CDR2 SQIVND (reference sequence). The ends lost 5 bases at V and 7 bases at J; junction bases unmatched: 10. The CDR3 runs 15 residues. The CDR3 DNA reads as TGTGCCAGTAGTGCCTCCGGGACAGGTTCGAACATTCAGTACTTC. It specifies CASSASGTGSNIQYF. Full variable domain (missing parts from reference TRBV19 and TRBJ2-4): DGGITQSPKYLFRKEGQNVTLSCEQNLNHDAMYWYRQDPGQGLRLIYYSQIVNDFQKGDIAEGYSVSREKKESFPLTVTSAQKNPTAFYLCASSASGTGSNIQYFGAGTRLSVL.

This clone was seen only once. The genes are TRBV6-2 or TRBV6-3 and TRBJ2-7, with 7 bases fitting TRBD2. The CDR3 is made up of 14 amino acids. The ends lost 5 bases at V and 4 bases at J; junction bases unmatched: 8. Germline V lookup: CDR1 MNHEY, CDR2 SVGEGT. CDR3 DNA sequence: TGTGCCAGCAGTCGTCCGGGACTACTTTACGAGCAGTACTTC. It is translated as CASSRPGLLYEQYF.

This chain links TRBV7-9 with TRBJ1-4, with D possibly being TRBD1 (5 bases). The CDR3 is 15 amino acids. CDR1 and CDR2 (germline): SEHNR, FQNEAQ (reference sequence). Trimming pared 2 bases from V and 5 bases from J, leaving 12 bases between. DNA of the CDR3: TGTGCCAGCAGCTTAAGGTCACGGGGCAATGAAAAACTGTTTTTT. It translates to CASSLRSRGNEKLFF.

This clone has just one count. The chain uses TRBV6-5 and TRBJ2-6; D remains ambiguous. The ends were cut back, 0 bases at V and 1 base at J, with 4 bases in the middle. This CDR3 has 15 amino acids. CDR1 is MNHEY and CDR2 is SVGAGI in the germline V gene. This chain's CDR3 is CASSYSVSGANVLTF. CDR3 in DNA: TGTGCCAGCAGTTACTCTGTATCTGGGGCCAACGTCCTGACTTTC.

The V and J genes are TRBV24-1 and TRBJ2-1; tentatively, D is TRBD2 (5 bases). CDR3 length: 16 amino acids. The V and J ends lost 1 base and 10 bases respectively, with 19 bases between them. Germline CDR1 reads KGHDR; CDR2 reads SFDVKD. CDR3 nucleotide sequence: TGTGCCACCAGTGATTTCCGTAGCGACATCCCCGGGGAGCAGTTCTTC. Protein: CATSDFRSDIPGEQFF.

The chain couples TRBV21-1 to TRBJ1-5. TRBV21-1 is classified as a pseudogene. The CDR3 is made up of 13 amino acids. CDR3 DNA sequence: TGTGCCACTGGGGGGGGCAAGGATCAGCCCCAGCATTTT. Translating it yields CATGGGKDQPQHF.

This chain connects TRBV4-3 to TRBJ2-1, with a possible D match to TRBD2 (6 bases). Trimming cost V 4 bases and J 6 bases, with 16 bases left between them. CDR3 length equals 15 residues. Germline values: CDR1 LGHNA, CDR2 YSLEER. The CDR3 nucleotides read TGCGCCAGCAGCCCCCACGGGAGTGGGGTCAATGAGCAGTTCTTC. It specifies CASSPHGSGVNEQFF.

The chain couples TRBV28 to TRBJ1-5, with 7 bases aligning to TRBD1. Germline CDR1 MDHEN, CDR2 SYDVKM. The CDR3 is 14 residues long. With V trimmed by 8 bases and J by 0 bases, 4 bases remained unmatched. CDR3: CASQGVNSNQPQHF. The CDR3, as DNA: TGTGCCAGCCAGGGGGTCAATAGCAATCAGCCCCAGCATTTT.

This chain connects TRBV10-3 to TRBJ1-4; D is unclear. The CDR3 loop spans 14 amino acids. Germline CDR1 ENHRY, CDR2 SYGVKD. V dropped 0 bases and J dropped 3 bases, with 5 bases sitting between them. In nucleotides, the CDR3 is TGTGCCATCAGTGAGTCGGTAGCTAATGAAAAACTGTTTTTT. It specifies CAISESVANEKLFF.

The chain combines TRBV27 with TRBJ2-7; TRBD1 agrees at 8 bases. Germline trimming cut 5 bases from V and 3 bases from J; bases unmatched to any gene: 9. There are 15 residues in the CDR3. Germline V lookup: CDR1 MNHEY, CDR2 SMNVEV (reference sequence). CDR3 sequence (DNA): TGTGCCAGCAGTCACGACCGGGACAGGCTCTACGAGCAGTACTTC. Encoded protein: CASSHDRDRLYEQYF.

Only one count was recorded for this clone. The CDR3 DNA reads as TGTGCCAGCAGCTTAGAACCGCAGTTCTCAAACTATGGCTACACCTTC. Translating it yields CASSLEPQFSNYGYTF. This chain connects TRBV7-2 to TRBJ1-2; unclear D gene. Per the germline V gene, CDR1 is SGHTA and CDR2 is FQGNSA. The CDR3 is 16 amino acids. Trimming stripped 1 base from V and 2 bases from J, with 14 bases between. Supplemented by reference TRBV7-2 and TRBJ1-2, the full variable domain reads GAGVSQSPSNKVTEKGKDVELRCDPISGHTALYWYRQSLGQGLEFLIYFQGNSAPDKSGLPSDRFSAERTGGSVSTLTIQRTQQEDSAVYLCASSLEPQFSNYGYTFGSGTRLTVV.

CDR3 residues: CASSHQDNINYGYTF. CDR3 nucleotide sequence: TGCGCCAGCAGCCACCAGGATAACATTAACTATGGCTACACCTTC. V and J are TRBV5-1 and TRBJ1-2; D is uncertain. Trimming left V 4 bases short and J 1 base short, with 14 bases between. The V gene's germline CDR1 is SGHRS and CDR2 YFSETQ. This CDR3 is built from 15 residues. The complete variable domain, with remaining parts taken from reference TRBV5-1 and TRBJ1-2, reads KAGVTQTPRYLIKTRGQQVTLSCSPISGHRSVSWYQQTPGQGLQFLFEYFSETQRNKGNFPGRFSGRQFSNSRSEMNVSTLELGDSALYLCASSHQDNINYGYTFGSGTRLTVV.

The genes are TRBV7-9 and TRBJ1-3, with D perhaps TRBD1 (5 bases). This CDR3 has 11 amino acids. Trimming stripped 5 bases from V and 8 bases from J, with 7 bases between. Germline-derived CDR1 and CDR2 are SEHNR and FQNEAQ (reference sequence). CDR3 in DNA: TGTGCCAGCAGCCCGGGGCACACCATATATTTT. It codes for CASSPGHTIYF.

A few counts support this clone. CDR3 protein: CASSKQETNMNTEAFF. Written as DNA, the CDR3 is TGCGCCAGCAGCAAACAGGAGACTAACATGAACACTGAAGCTTTCTTT. V gene TRBV5-1 combines with J gene TRBJ1-1, with a tentative D call TRBD1 (5 bases). Between the trimmed V and J ends, which lost 4 bases and 0 bases, there was a span of 16 bases. The germline CDR1 and CDR2 sequences are SGHRS and YFSETQ. This CDR3 spans 16 amino acids.

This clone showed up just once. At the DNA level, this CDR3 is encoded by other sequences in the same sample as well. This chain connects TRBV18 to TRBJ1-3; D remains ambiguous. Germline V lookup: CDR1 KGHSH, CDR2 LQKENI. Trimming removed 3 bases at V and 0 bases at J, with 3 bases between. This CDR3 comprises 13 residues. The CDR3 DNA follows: TGTGCCAGCTCACCCGGCTCTGGAAACACCATATATTTT. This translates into CASSPGSGNTIYF.

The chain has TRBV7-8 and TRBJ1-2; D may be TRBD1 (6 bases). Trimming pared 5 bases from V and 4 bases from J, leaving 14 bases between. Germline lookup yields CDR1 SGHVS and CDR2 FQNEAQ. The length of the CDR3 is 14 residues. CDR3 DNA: TGTGCCAGCAGCCCTCCAGGGGCACTCTATGGCTACACCTTC. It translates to CASSPPGALYGYTF.

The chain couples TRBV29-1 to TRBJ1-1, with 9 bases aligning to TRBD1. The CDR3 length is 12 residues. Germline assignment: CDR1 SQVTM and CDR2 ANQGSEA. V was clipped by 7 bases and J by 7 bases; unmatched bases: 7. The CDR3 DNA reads TGCAGCGCCCAACAGGGGGCATATGAAGCTTTCTTT. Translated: CSAQQGAYEAFF.

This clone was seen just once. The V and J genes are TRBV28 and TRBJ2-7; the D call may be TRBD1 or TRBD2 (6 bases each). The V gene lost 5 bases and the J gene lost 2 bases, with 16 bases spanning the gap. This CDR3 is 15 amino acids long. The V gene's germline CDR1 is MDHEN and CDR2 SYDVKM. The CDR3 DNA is TGTGCCAGCAGTACTGGACAGCGGACTACCTACGAGCAGTACTTC. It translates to CASSTGQRTTYEQYF. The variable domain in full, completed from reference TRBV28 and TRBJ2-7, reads DVKVTQSSRYLVKRTGEKVFLECVQDMDHENMFWYRQDPGLGLRLIYFSYDVKMKEKGDIPEGYSVSREKKERFSLILESASTNQTSMYLCASSTGQRTTYEQYFGPGTRLTVT.

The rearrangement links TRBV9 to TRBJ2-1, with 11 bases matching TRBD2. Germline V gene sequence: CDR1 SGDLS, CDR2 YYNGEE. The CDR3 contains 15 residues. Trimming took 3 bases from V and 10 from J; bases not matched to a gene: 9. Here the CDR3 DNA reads TGTGCCAGCAGCGCGGGGGGACTAGCGGCCCGGGAGCAGTTCTTC. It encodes CASSAGGLAAREQFF.

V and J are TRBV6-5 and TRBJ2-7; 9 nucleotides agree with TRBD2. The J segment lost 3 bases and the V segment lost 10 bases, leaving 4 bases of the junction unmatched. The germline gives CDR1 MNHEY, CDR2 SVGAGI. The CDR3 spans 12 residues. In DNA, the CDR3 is TGTGCCATCTTGACTAGCGGCTACGAGCAGTACTTC. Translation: CAILTSGYEQYF.

The CDR3 spells CASGRLAEPDEQFF. The CDR3, as DNA: TGTGCCAGCGGTAGGCTAGCGGAGCCAGATGAGCAGTTCTTC. The chain couples TRBV27 to TRBJ2-1; TRBD2 matches 7 bases. The trim removed 8 bases at V and 8 bases at J, leaving 12 bases unmatched. From germline, CDR1 is MNHEY and CDR2 SMNVEV (reference sequence). The CDR3 runs to 14 residues.

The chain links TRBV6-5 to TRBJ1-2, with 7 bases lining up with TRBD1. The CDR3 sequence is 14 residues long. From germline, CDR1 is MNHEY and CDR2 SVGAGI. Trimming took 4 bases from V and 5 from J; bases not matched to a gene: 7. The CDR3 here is CASSSLTGKYGYTF. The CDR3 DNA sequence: TGTGCCAGCAGTTCCCTGACAGGGAAATATGGCTACACCTTC.